The 8 T cell receptor beta chains below were found in one sample sequenced in a study of shared clonotypes between healthy human individuals. Terminally differentiated effector memory CD45RA+ cells were excluded from the naive CD8 cells, which were CD45RO-negative and positively selected for CCR7. The method was immunoSEQ multiplex PCR; TCRdb's version includes in-frame clones alone and lacks a portion of them. Seen here are around 2.1 million clones, roughly 91% observed once, and the top ten hold about 1.8%. The sequenced sample was naive CD8+ T cells from PBMCs. These receptors all stem from a man aged 18-30 years in good health. Some clones in this sample may be carry-over from other donors' samples.

A remark on this clone: The limits of the CDR3 on the DNA are not certain, so only TCRdb's listed CDR3 is given. The V gene is TRBV7-9, the J gene TRBJ1-2; TRBD1 is the table's D call, not checked against the DNA. The CDR3 length equals 16 residues, ends included. Germline loops: CDR1 SEHNR, CDR2 FQNEAQ (reference sequence). This CDR3 is CASSFGSGTTNYGYTF.

The chain couples TRBV5-6 to TRBJ2-1, with 8 bases fitting TRBD1. Trimming removed 4 bases from V and 4 bases from J; junction bases left unmatched: 19. Germline V gene data show CDR1 as SGHDT and CDR2 as YYEEEE. The CDR3 has 19 residues. This CDR3 is CASSQRTGLIGVTYNEQFF. The CDR3, as DNA: TGTGCCAGCAGCCAACGGACAGGGCTAATAGGGGTGACTTACAATGAGCAGTTCTTC. The complete variable domain, with remaining parts taken from reference TRBV5-6 and TRBJ2-1, reads DAGVTQSPTHLIKTRGQQVTLRCSPKSGHDTVSWYQQALGQGPQFIFQYYEEEERQRGNFPDRFSGHQFPNYSSELNVNALLLGDSALYLCASSQRTGLIGVTYNEQFFGPGTRLTVL.

This clone was seen only a few times. The junction departs from the called germline gene at one end, perhaps through a read error. The chain carries TRBV7-9 and TRBJ2-2; D is unclear. CDR1 SEHNR and CDR2 FQNEAQ come from the germline V gene (reference sequence). The CDR3 is 13 residues long. Written as DNA, the CDR3 is TGTGCCAGCAGCTTAGAATACACCGAGGAGCTGTTTTTT. Translating it yields CASSLEYTEELFF.

This chain uses TRBV10-2 with TRBJ2-2; 7 bases map to TRBD2. V was pared by 6 bases and J by 1 base, with 5 bases of the junction left unmatched. Germline assignment: CDR1 WSHSY and CDR2 SAAADI. The CDR3 has 15 amino acids. This CDR3 reads CASSWAGENTGELFF. CDR3 DNA sequence: TGCGCCAGCAGCTGGGCGGGAGAGAACACCGGGGAGCTGTTTTTT.

The chain is built from TRBV4-1 and TRBJ1-5; D gene ambiguous. The CDR3 is 13 amino acids. Germline CDR1 and CDR2: MGHRA and YSYEKL. Trimming removed 2 bases at V and 0 bases at J, with 2 bases between. The CDR3 here is CASSQYSNQPQHF. The CDR3, as DNA: TGCGCCAGCAGCCAATATAGCAATCAGCCCCAGCATTTT.

The rearrangement uses TRBV6-9 and TRBJ2-7; D unresolved. Germline assignment: CDR1 MNHGY and CDR2 SVAAGI. The CDR3 contains 13 residues. V lost 2 bases and J lost 4, with 9 bases in between. CDR3 in amino acids: CASSYVSFYEQYF. The CDR3 nucleotides are TGTGCCAGCAGTTATGTCAGCTTTTACGAGCAGTACTTC.

Of note for this clone: Additional DNA sequences in this sample encode the identical CDR3. The chain combines TRBV11-2 with TRBJ2-7, with D perhaps TRBD2 (5 bases). CDR3 length: 15 amino acids. V lost 1 base and J lost 2, with 12 bases in between. Germline V gene sequence: CDR1 SGHAT, CDR2 FQNNGV. CDR3 residues: CASSLGAGGTYEQYF. Here the CDR3 DNA reads TGTGCCAGCAGCTTAGGGGCAGGAGGCACCTACGAGCAGTACTTC. Using reference TRBV11-2 and TRBJ2-7 for the parts outside the CDR3, the full variable domain is EAGVAQSPRYKIIEKRQSVAFWCNPISGHATLYWYQQILGQGPKLLIQFQNNGVVDDSQLPKDRFSAERLKGVDSTLKIQPAKLEDSAVYLCASSLGAGGTYEQYFGPGTRLTVT.

This clone was recorded only once. The V call is TRBV29-1, the J call TRBJ2-1; TRBD2 matches at 16 bases. V trimming: 7 bases; J trimming: 0 bases; junction bases outside the gene matches: 6. The CDR3 runs to 17 residues. Germline loops: CDR1 SQVTM, CDR2 ANQGSEA. CDR3 nucleotide sequence: TGCAGCGCCGGGACTAGCGGGAGGGCCAGCTCCTACAATGAGCAGTTCTTC. Translation: CSAGTSGRASSYNEQFF.